This T cell receptor (beta chain) is drawn from a study of OX40 agonist ivuxolimab in advanced cancers. Study background: Patients received ivuxolimab, an agonistic anti-OX40 (CD134) antibody. Eligibility admitted prior anti-PD-1, anti-PD-L1 or anti-CTLA-4 therapy; around 42% had some. Points from the study as a whole: Compared with others, partial responders at 0.1-3.0 mg/kg displayed clonal expansion among the lowest.

The table came from immunoSEQ multiplex PCR; TCRdb's copy has only in-frame clones and leaves some out. The sample lists fewer than 70,000 clones, 70% to 90% seen once, with about 3% in the top ten. A remark on this clone: Its target is unknown.

Trimming left V 2 bases short and J 6 bases short, with 4 bases between. The CDR3 runs to 11 residues. The V gene's germline CDR1 is SGHNT and CDR2 YYREEE (reference sequence). This rearrangement joins TRBV5-4 to TRBJ2-3; no clear D. The TCR originated in an adult with an advanced solid tumor such as melanoma, head and neck, liver or kidney cancer. The sequencing here drew on CD4+ or CD8+ T cells sorted from blood, taken in a trial of the OX40 agonist ivuxolimab. This chain's CDR3 is CASSLSDTQYF. The DNA of the CDR3 is TGTGCCAGCAGCTTATCCGATACGCAGTATTTT.